The T cell receptor beta chain under discussion was sequenced for a study of blood T cell repertoires in COVID-19. Study background: The United States, Italy and Spain were the sources of the acute and convalescent COVID-19 samples. T cells, B-cell-depleted T cells, or PBMCs provided the cDNA or gDNA that served as material.

Per the original data handling: Reference gene primer amplification yielded estimated nucleated cell counts. Sequenced by immunoSEQ multiplex PCR; TCRdb stores in-frame clones only, minus some. The DNA gave D and trimming, while V, J and clone size come from that table. Of more than 75,000 clones in the sample, approximately 86% were seen once. This CDR3 has 14 amino acids. Losses at the gene ends were 4 bases for V and 4 bases for J; bases not matched to a gene: 5. Germline loops: CDR1 ENHRY, CDR2 SYGVKD. The source of this sequence is a woman aged 65 to 85 with acute or convalescent COVID-19. What was sequenced was peripheral blood. The gene calls are TRBV10-3 and TRBJ1-1, with 8 bases lining up with TRBD1. The CDR3 DNA sequence: TGTGCCATCAGTGTAAACCAGGGGGCCACTGAAGCTTTCTTT. It translates to CAISVNQGATEAFF.